This TCR beta chain was profiled in a study of identical twins. This CDR3 is 15 amino acids long. Trimming removed 2 bases at V and 8 bases at J, with 18 bases between. Germline V gene data show CDR1 as ENHRY and CDR2 as SYGVKD. TCRdb ran MiXCR on the 5' RACE reads and lists one entry per CDR3 protein. The data show more than 1.5 million distinct CDR3 sequences, about 30% seen once. Whole-study results and caveats: Twin-shared out-of-frame alpha sequences showed excess low generation probability. For out-of-frame beta sequences, excess twin sharing was weaker.

This clonotype was counted between two and nine times. The target antigen is unknown. Sequencing was done on a sample of cord blood. V and J are TRBV10-3 and TRBJ1-2; TRBD1 is a possible D gene (6 bases). This receptor was identified in a newborn girl in good health. CDR3 nucleotides: TGTGCCATCAGTGAGCCCACCTCTTCAGGGGTCGGCTACACCTTC. This sequence encodes CAISEPTSSGVGYTF.